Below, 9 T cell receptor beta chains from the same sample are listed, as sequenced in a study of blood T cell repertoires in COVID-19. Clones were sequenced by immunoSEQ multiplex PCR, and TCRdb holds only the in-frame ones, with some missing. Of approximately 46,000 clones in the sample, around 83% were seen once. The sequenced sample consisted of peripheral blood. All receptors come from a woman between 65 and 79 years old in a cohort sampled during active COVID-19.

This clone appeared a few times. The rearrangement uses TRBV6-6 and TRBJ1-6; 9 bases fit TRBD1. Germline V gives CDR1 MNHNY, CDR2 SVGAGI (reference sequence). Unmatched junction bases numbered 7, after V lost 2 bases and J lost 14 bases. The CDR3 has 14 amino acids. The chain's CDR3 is CASSYGTGIMALHF. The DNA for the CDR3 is TGTGCCAGCAGTTACGGGACAGGGATAATGGCCCTCCACTTT.

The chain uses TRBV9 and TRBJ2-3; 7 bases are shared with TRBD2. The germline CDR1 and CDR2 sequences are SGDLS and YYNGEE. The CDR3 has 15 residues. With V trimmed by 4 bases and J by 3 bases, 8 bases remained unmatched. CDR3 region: CASSMSSGGTDTQYF. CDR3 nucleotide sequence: TGTGCCAGCAGCATGTCTAGCGGAGGGACAGATACGCAGTATTTT.

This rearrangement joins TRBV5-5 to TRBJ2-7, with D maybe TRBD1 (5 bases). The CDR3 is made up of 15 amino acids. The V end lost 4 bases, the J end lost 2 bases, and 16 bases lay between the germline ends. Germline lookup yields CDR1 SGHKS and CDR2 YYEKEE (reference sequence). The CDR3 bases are TGTGCCAGCAGCCCGCAGGGATTGGGGACCTACGAGCAGTACTTC. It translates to CASSPQGLGTYEQYF. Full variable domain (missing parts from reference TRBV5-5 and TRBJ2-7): DAGVTQSPTHLIKTRGQQVTLRCSPISGHKSVSWYQQVLGQGPQFIFQYYEKEERGRGNFPDRFSARQFPNYSSELNVNALLLGDSALYLCASSPQGLGTYEQYFGPGTRLTVT.

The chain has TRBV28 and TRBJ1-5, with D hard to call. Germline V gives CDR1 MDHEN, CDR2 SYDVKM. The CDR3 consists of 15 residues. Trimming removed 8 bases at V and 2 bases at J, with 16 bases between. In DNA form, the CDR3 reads TGTGCCAGCGCCCCGGGAGGGAGAGGCAATCAGCCCCAGCATTTT. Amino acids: CASAPGGRGNQPQHF.

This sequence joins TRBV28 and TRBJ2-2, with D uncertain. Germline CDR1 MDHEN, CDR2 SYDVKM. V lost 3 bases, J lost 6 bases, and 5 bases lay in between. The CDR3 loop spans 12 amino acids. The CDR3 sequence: CASSFLSGELFF. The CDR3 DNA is TGTGCCAGCAGTTTTCTCTCCGGGGAGCTGTTTTTT.

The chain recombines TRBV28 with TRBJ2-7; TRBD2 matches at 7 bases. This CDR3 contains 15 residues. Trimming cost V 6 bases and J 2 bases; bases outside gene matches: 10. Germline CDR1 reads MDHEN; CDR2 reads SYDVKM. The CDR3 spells CASSGGTGQPYEQYF. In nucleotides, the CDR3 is TGTGCCAGCAGCGGGGGGACCGGGCAACCCTACGAGCAGTACTTC.

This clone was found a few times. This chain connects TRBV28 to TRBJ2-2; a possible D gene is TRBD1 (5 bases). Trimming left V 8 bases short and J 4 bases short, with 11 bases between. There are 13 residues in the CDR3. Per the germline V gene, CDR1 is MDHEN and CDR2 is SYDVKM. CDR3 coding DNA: TGTGCCAGCCTCCAGGGTTTCACCGGGGAGCTGTTTTTT. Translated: CASLQGFTGELFF. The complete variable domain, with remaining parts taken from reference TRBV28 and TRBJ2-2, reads DVKVTQSSRYLVKRTGEKVFLECVQDMDHENMFWYRQDPGLGLRLIYFSYDVKMKEKGDIPEGYSVSREKKERFSLILESASTNQTSMYLCASLQGFTGELFFGEGSRLTVL.

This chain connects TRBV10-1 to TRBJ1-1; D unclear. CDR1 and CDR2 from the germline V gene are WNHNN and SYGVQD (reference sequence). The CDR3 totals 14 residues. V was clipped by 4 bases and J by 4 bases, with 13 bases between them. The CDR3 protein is CASSAGMEGTEAFF. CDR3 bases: TGCGCCAGCAGTGCGGGGATGGAGGGCACTGAAGCTTTCTTT.

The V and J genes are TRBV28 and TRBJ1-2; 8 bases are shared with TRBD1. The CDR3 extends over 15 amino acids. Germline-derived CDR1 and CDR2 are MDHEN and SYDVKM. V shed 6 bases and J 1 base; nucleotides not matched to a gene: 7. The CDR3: CASRLTGGFNYGYTF. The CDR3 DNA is TGTGCCAGCAGGCTAACAGGGGGATTTAACTATGGCTACACCTTC.